This T cell receptor (beta chain) appears in the sequencing data of a study of T cells in women clearing cervical HPV infection. Turning to the study itself: HLA type could not be excluded as a confounder.

General study results and limits: Controls had more TRBV6-7 (0.16%) than cases (roughly 0.11%).

This table comes from immunoSEQ multiplex PCR, and its TCRdb copy is limited to in-frame clones, with some not included. This sample's table has around 30,000 clones. Regarding this clone: As yet, its antigen is unknown. The read ends 3 residues shy of where the CDR3 ends; the end is completed using the germline J gene. Additional DNA sequences in this sample encode the identical CDR3.

Germline V gene lookup returns CDR1 GTSNPN and CDR2 SVGIG (reference sequence). Trimming cost V 3 bases and J 4 bases; bases outside gene matches: 7. There are 14 residues in the CDR3. The chain combines TRBV30 with TRBJ1-2, with 8 bases fitting TRBD1. The sequenced sample was blood buffy coat. The sequence derives from a woman aged 18 to 69 with a cervical HPV16 infection that either progressed to CIN3+ or cleared (not recorded which). The CDR3 bases that were read are TGTGCCTGGAGCCAGACAGGGGCAAGCTATGGC. Amino acid sequence: CAWSQTGASYG. The whole CDR3 sequence is CAWSQTGASYGYTF.